These 30 T cell receptor beta chains were all obtained from the same sample, sequenced in a study of CD8 T cells in ankylosing spondylitis. One entry per CDR3 protein results from TCRdb running MiXCR on the 5' RACE reads. The sample holds some 17,000 distinct CDR3 sequences, less than 9.5% seen once. Sequenced material: blood. The source of these receptors is a male donor with ankylosing spondylitis or in good health (not recorded which).

This clonotype was detected ten times or more. CDR3 loop: CASSFSGRAPDEQYF. As DNA, the CDR3 is TGTGCCAGCAGCTTTAGCGGGAGGGCCCCGGACGAGCAGTACTTC. This sequence joins TRBV11-2 and TRBJ2-7, with TRBD2 identical over 11 bases. From germline, CDR1 is SGHAT and CDR2 FQNNGV. The length of the CDR3 is 15 residues. Trimming cost V 3 bases and J 5 bases; bases outside gene matches: 6.

This sequence joins TRBV5-1 and TRBJ2-3; no definite D call. The CDR3 is 14 residues long. The germline V gene has CDR1 SGHRS and CDR2 YFSETQ. The ends were cut back, 2 bases at V and 2 bases at J, with 9 bases in the middle. CDR3 region: CASSFRGITDTQYF. The CDR3 DNA follows: TGCGCCAGCAGCTTCCGTGGGATCACAGATACGCAGTATTTT. Based on the CDR3 plus reference TRBV5-1 and TRBJ2-3, the full variable domain is KAGVTQTPRYLIKTRGQQVTLSCSPISGHRSVSWYQQTPGQGLQFLFEYFSETQRNKGNFPGRFSGRQFSNSRSEMNVSTLELGDSALYLCASSFRGITDTQYFGPGTRLTVL.

In its sample, this clonotype ranks as medium-sized. The chain employs TRBV20-1 and TRBJ2-5, with 9 nucleotides matching TRBD2. V dropped 4 bases and J dropped 5; count of bases not matched to a gene: 5. This CDR3 has 13 residues. Germline-derived CDR1 and CDR2 are DFQATT and SNEGSKA (reference sequence). The CDR3 sequence: CSAISGSWETQYF. The CDR3 DNA is TGCAGTGCTATTAGCGGGAGTTGGGAGACCCAGTACTTC.

V and J are TRBV29-1 and TRBJ1-1; 7 bases are shared with TRBD1. The length of the CDR3 is 11 residues. CDR1 and CDR2 from the germline V gene are SQVTM and ANQGSEA. The J segment lost 12 bases and the V segment lost 7 bases, leaving 11 bases of the junction unmatched. In nucleotides, the CDR3 is TGCAGCGCAGGGGCCAGGGACAGAACTTTCTTT. This codes for CSAGARDRTFF.

The chain couples TRBV3-1 to TRBJ2-2; no firm D call. Germline values: CDR1 LGHDT, CDR2 YNNKEL (reference sequence). V lost 1 base to trimming and J lost 5 bases, with 5 bases between them. The CDR3 extends over 13 amino acids. The CDR3 nucleotides are TGTGCCAGCAGCCAAGGCAGAACCGGGGAGCTGTTTTTT. Encoded protein: CASSQGRTGELFF. The entire variable domain, with the rest obtained from reference TRBV3-1 and TRBJ2-2, is as follows: DTAVSQTPKYLVTQMGNDKSIKCEQNLGHDTMYWYKQDSKKFLKIMFSYNNKELIINETVPNRFSPKSPDKAHLNLHINSLELGDSAVYFCASSQGRTGELFFGEGSRLTVL.

This clonotype showed up many times. CDR3 DNA: TGCAGTGCTAGCAGGAGTTCCTACAATGAGCAGTTCTTC. Its protein is CSASRSSYNEQFF. The chain employs TRBV20-1 and TRBJ2-1; D gene unclear. Trimming took 3 bases from V and 1 from J, leaving 7 bases between them. The CDR3 is 13 residues long. Germline V gene sequence: CDR1 DFQATT, CDR2 SNEGSKA (reference sequence).

In this sample, this clonotype turned up a few times. J is TRBJ2-1 and V is TRBV4-3; no clear D. This CDR3 contains 15 residues. CDR1 is LGHNA and CDR2 is YSLEER in the germline V gene. The V end was cut by 5 bases, the J end by 6 bases, with 17 bases between. CDR3 amino acids: CASSLNTLAVNEQFF. The CDR3 region has the DNA TGCGCCAGCAGCTTAAATACTTTGGCCGTCAATGAGCAGTTCTTC.

The chain uses TRBV20-1 and TRBJ1-6; D possibly corresponds to TRBD1 (5 bases). CDR1 DFQATT and CDR2 SNEGSKA come from the germline V gene (reference sequence). There are 14 residues in the CDR3. V lost 0 bases, J lost 4 bases, and 7 bases lay in between. CDR3 in DNA: TGCAGTGCTAGAGATCCAGGGTATAATTCACCCCTCCACTTT. This translates into CSARDPGYNSPLHF.

This clonotype was counted at least ten times. The chain uses TRBV4-1 and TRBJ2-1, with D possibly matching TRBD2 (6 bases). CDR3 length: 11 amino acids. Germline CDR1 reads MGHRA; CDR2 reads YSYEKL. Trimming stripped 5 bases from V and 10 bases from J, with 9 bases between. CDR3 loop: CASSETREQFF. The CDR3 region has the DNA TGCGCCAGCAGCGAGACTAGGGAGCAGTTCTTC.

The chain employs TRBV29-1 and TRBJ1-1, with 9 bases lining up with TRBD1. J lost 4 bases, V lost 5 bases, and 5 bases had no gene match. From germline, CDR1 is SQVTM and CDR2 ANQGSEA. This CDR3 has 13 residues. CDR3 bases: TGCAGCGTTCCGGGACAGGGTAGCACTGAAGCTTTCTTT. This sequence encodes CSVPGQGSTEAFF.

This clonotype was observed a handful of times. V is TRBV6-5 and J is TRBJ1-5; maybe TRBD1 (6 bases). V lost 0 bases and J lost 5, with 11 bases in between. The CDR3 loop spans 15 amino acids. The germline V gene has CDR1 MNHEY and CDR2 SVGAGI. The CDR3 DNA sequence: TGTGCCAGCAGTTACTCCGGGGGGCAGGATCAGCCCCAGCATTTT. This codes for CASSYSGGQDQPQHF.

This clonotype was recorded at least ten times. The V gene is TRBV15, the J gene TRBJ2-1, with 7 positions matching TRBD2. The junction had 2 bases not matched to a gene; V was cut back by 5 bases and J by 1 base. CDR1 is LNHNV, CDR2 YYDKDF, per germline (reference sequence). This CDR3 is 14 amino acids long. CDR3: CATSAGVSYNEQFF. In DNA, the CDR3 is TGTGCCACCAGCGCGGGAGTGTCCTACAATGAGCAGTTCTTC.

This clonotype showed up many times. The rearrangement joins TRBV20-1 to TRBJ2-5; 8 bases align to TRBD2. CDR3 length: 13 amino acids. Germline CDR1 is DFQATT and CDR2 is SNEGSKA (reference sequence). Germline trimming cut 3 bases from V and 2 bases from J; bases unmatched to any gene: 2. CDR3 sequence reads: CSASGRGQETQYF. The CDR3 DNA reads as TGCAGTGCTAGCGGGAGGGGACAAGAGACCCAGTACTTC.

The chain carries TRBV7-9 and TRBJ1-4; D might be TRBD1 (5 bases). V lost 7 bases and J lost 8, with 14 bases in between. This CDR3 spans 13 amino acids. Germline loops: CDR1 SEHNR, CDR2 FQNEAQ (reference sequence). DNA of the CDR3: TGTGCCAGCAATCAGGGAGTTAGCGAAAAACTGTTTTTT. This gives the protein CASNQGVSEKLFF.

This clonotype was detected ten times or more. The chain combines TRBV11-1 with TRBJ2-1, with D tentatively TRBD1 or TRBD2 (5 bases each). The CDR3 sequence is 15 residues long. The V and J ends lost 3 bases and 4 bases respectively, with 13 bases between them. The germline V gene encodes CDR1 SGHAT and CDR2 FQDESV (reference sequence). The CDR3 sequence: CASSFRRGRYNEQFF. Written as DNA, the CDR3 is TGTGCCAGCAGCTTCCGCCGGGGACGGTACAATGAGCAGTTCTTC.

This clonotype was counted many times. V usage is TRBV5-1 and J usage is TRBJ2-1; D gene uncertain. Looked up from germline, CDR1 is SGHRS and CDR2 is YFSETQ. V lost 0 bases to trimming and J lost 3 bases, with 13 bases between them. This CDR3 is 16 amino acids long. This CDR3 reads CASSLGLVVGYNEQFF. The CDR3 bases are TGCGCCAGCAGCTTGGGTCTAGTGGTGGGCTACAATGAGCAGTTCTTC.

This clonotype came up many times. This sequence joins TRBV20-1 and TRBJ1-5; possible D gene TRBD1, 5 bases. Germline CDR1 and CDR2: DFQATT and SNEGSKA (reference sequence). The CDR3 runs to 16 residues. The ends were cut back, 5 bases at V and 0 bases at J, with 17 bases in the middle. The CDR3 sequence: CSALGAGIYSNQPQHF. CDR3 nucleotides: TGCAGTGCTCTTGGGGCAGGGATTTATAGCAATCAGCCCCAGCATTTT.

The chain has TRBV3-1 and TRBJ2-1, with 7 bases aligning to TRBD2. Germline-derived CDR1 and CDR2 are LGHDT and YNNKEL (reference sequence). Unmatched junction bases numbered 5, after V lost 5 bases and J lost 1 base. The CDR3 extends over 15 amino acids. CDR3 amino acids: CASSESGTSYNEQFF. CDR3 coding DNA: TGTGCCAGCAGCGAGAGCGGGACTTCCTACAATGAGCAGTTCTTC.

This clonotype is categorized as medium-sized (0.01 to 0.1%). The V call is TRBV12-3 or TRBV12-4, the J call TRBJ1-1; D is possibly TRBD1 (5 bases). V dropped 3 bases and J dropped 10 bases, with 15 bases sitting between them. CDR3 size: 13 residues. The CDR3 loop reads CASSFRGRGGAFF. The CDR3 DNA follows: TGTGCCAGCAGTTTTAGAGGTCGTGGGGGAGCTTTCTTT.

In its sample, this clonotype was seen many times. This chain uses TRBV15 with TRBJ2-1, with D perhaps matching TRBD1 (6 bases). With 3 bases removed from V and 6 bases from J, the gap between germline ends came to 21 bases. The CDR3 spans 17 residues. In germline, CDR1 is LNHNV, CDR2 YYDKDF (reference sequence). CDR3 loop: CATSSTEGVLDSNEQFF. As DNA, the CDR3 is TGTGCCACCAGCAGTACTGAGGGGGTGCTGGACAGCAATGAGCAGTTCTTC.

The CDR3 reads CASSLAGAGNTEAFF. CDR3 DNA: TGTGCCAGCAGCTTAGCGGGGGCGGGGAACACTGAAGCTTTCTTT. The genes are TRBV7-2 and TRBJ1-1; maybe TRBD1 (6 bases). The CDR3 extends over 15 amino acids. V dropped 0 bases and J dropped 1 base, with 9 bases sitting between them. Germline V lookup: CDR1 SGHTA, CDR2 FQGNSA.

V usage is TRBV30 and J usage is TRBJ2-5, with D maybe TRBD1 (5 bases). The germline gives CDR1 GTSNPN, CDR2 SVGIG (reference sequence). The CDR3 loop spans 15 amino acids. Trimming left V 3 bases short and J 5 bases short, with 19 bases between. DNA for the CDR3: TGTGCCTGGAGCGCAGAAGGGGTGCTCTCGGAGACCCAGTACTTC. Translation gives CAWSAEGVLSETQYF.

The CDR3 nucleotides read TGCAGTGCTAGAGATATCAGCGCCCCCTACAATGAGCAGTTCTTC. Amino acid sequence: CSARDISAPYNEQFF. V gene TRBV20-1 combines with J gene TRBJ2-1; D gene uncertain. The CDR3 has 15 amino acids. V was pared by 0 bases and J by 2 bases, with 11 bases between. Germline loops: CDR1 DFQATT, CDR2 SNEGSKA (reference sequence).

This chain links TRBV20-1 with TRBJ1-1, with a tentative D call TRBD1 (6 bases). CDR3 length equals 11 residues. The V end lost 3 bases, the J end lost 5 bases, and 7 bases lay between the germline ends. Germline loops: CDR1 DFQATT, CDR2 SNEGSKA (reference sequence). CDR3 sequence: CSASQGTEAFF. CDR3 coding DNA: TGCAGTGCTAGTCAGGGGACTGAAGCTTTCTTT.

On this clonotype: Just one base apart from a much larger clone, this may be a read error. This chain connects TRBV21-1 to TRBJ2-3. TRBV21-1 is a documented pseudogene. This CDR3 comprises 13 residues. CDR3 loop: CASSKVGEDMQYF. The CDR3, as DNA: TGTGCCAGCAGCAAAGTTGGTGAGGATATGCAGTATTTT.

This clonotype was seen a few times. The rearrangement joins TRBV20-1 to TRBJ2-3; D remains unclear. Germline V gene lookup returns CDR1 DFQATT and CDR2 SNEGSKA (reference sequence). Trimming took 4 bases from V and 3 from J, leaving 8 bases between them. The CDR3 contains 12 residues. This CDR3 reads CSAKKTTDTQYF. The CDR3 region has the DNA TGCAGTGCTAAAAAGACGACAGATACGCAGTATTTT.

This clonotype was detected ten times or more. The gene calls are TRBV20-1 and TRBJ2-3; D is undetermined. CDR3 length: 14 amino acids. Germline lookup yields CDR1 DFQATT and CDR2 SNEGSKA (reference sequence). Trimming pared 6 bases from V and 3 bases from J, leaving 16 bases between. The CDR3 loop is CSAPRDPETDTQYF. CDR3 DNA: TGCAGTGCCCCAAGAGATCCAGAGACAGATACGCAGTATTTT.

This clonotype was seen many times. The gene calls are TRBV12-3 or TRBV12-4 and TRBJ2-2; D tentatively reads TRBD1 or TRBD2 (5 bases each). This CDR3 has 15 amino acids. With 1 base removed from V and 4 bases from J, the gap between germline ends came to 10 bases. The CDR3 DNA reads TGTGCCAGCAGTTTAGGTGGGGCGGGCACCGGGGAGCTGTTTTTT. Residues: CASSLGGAGTGELFF.

The rearrangement joins TRBV5-1 to TRBJ2-6; maybe TRBD1 (5 bases). Germline assignment: CDR1 SGHRS and CDR2 YFSETQ. CDR3 size: 16 residues. V lost 3 bases to trimming and J lost 0 bases, with 10 bases between them. CDR3 residues: CASSSTGVSGANVLTF. DNA for the CDR3: TGCGCCAGCAGCTCCACAGGAGTCTCTGGGGCCAACGTCCTGACTTTC.

This clonotype was found a few times. The J gene is TRBJ1-5, the V gene TRBV6-5, with D possibly being TRBD1 (5 bases). This CDR3 has 15 residues. The germline V gene has CDR1 MNHEY and CDR2 SVGAGI. V shed 6 bases and J shed 2 bases, with 14 bases lying between them. In DNA, the CDR3 is TGTGCCAGCAGACGCCAGGGTAATCGCAATCAGCCCCAGCATTTT. Translating gives CASRRQGNRNQPQHF.